A selection of T cell receptor beta chains follows, all from one sample in a study of blood T cell repertoires in COVID-19. Sequencing used immunoSEQ multiplex PCR; TCRdb keeps in-frame clones, though not all of them. The data contain 400,000 to 450,000 clones, 80% to 90% of them seen just once; the ten biggest clones take up more than 0.95%. The specimen was PBMCs or T cells enriched from blood (not recorded which). The source of these receptors is a man aged 25 to 40 who had recovered from COVID-19. Both conserved end residues are part of each CDR3.

j_call: TRBJ2-3; v_call: TRBV11-2; cdr3_aa: CASSRLLRTDTQYF
j_call: TRBJ2-1; v_call: TRBV19; cdr3_aa: CASAGTGFSLEQFF
j_call: TRBJ2-7; v_call: TRBV5-4; cdr3_aa: CASSLRSLAGGRYYEQYF
j_call: TRBJ2-2; v_call: TRBV19; cdr3_aa: CASTYGQGMVGELFF
j_call: TRBJ1-5; v_call: TRBV14; cdr3_aa: CASSTWSGPQHF
j_call: TRBJ2-1; v_call: TRBV9; cdr3_aa: CASSITGVAYNEQFF
j_call: TRBJ2-5; v_call: TRBV5-1; cdr3_aa: CASSLPRGQGYFSAQYF
j_call: TRBJ2-1; v_call: TRBV5-4; cdr3_aa: CASSRSIGLAGGEQFF
j_call: TRBJ2-3; v_call: TRBV6-5; cdr3_aa: CASKGTLIVDTQYF
j_call: TRBJ1-5; v_call: TRBV7-9; cdr3_aa: CASSRQGASEPQHF
j_call: TRBJ1-4; v_call: TRBV6-6; cdr3_aa: CASSLQGANEKLFF
j_call: TRBJ2-2; v_call: TRBV19; cdr3_aa: CASSTRLAGENTGELFF
j_call: TRBJ2-7; v_call: TRBV7-9; cdr3_aa: CASSVPGLAGSTRGEQYF
j_call: TRBJ2-1; v_call: TRBV7-3; cdr3_aa: CASSPHGTSFPGEQFF
j_call: TRBJ1-4; v_call: TRBV4-2; cdr3_aa: CASSVRNEKLFF
j_call: TRBJ2-1; v_call: TRBV7-2; cdr3_aa: CASSLVQLGSYNEQFF
j_call: TRBJ1-1; v_call: TRBV28; cdr3_aa: CASSSPGGSGTEAFF
j_call: TRBJ2-1; v_call: TRBV9; cdr3_aa: CASSDRLAGEGGANEQFF
j_call: TRBJ2-7; v_call: TRBV4-1; cdr3_aa: CASSPTASGSYEQYF
j_call: TRBJ1-4; v_call: TRBV20-1; cdr3_aa: CSAVLGGKLFF
j_call: TRBJ2-1; v_call: TRBV24-1; cdr3_aa: CATSDAGLLDEQFF
j_call: TRBJ2-1; v_call: TRBV11-3; cdr3_aa: CASSQTGNEQFF
j_call: TRBJ2-7; v_call: TRBV15; cdr3_aa: CATSRDLARGGEQYF
j_call: TRBJ1-2; v_call: TRBV7-2; cdr3_aa: CASSGSRGRDGYTF
j_call: TRBJ2-1; v_call: TRBV19; cdr3_aa: CASSRGTAEDYNNEQFF
j_call: TRBJ1-5; v_call: TRBV3-1/TRBV3-2; cdr3_aa: CASSQDEVQPQHF
j_call: TRBJ1-5; v_call: TRBV6-5; cdr3_aa: CASRQGIFNQPQHF
j_call: TRBJ1-1; v_call: TRBV30; cdr3_aa: CAWTAPGGEAFF
j_call: TRBJ2-7; v_call: TRBV6-5; cdr3_aa: CPQQGINEQYF
j_call: TRBJ2-3; v_call: TRBV5-1; cdr3_aa: CASSLVASRTDTQYF
j_call: TRBJ2-5; v_call: TRBV9; cdr3_aa: CASRPGAGGPETQYF
j_call: TRBJ1-1; v_call: TRBV6-5; cdr3_aa: CASSYQWNTEAFF
j_call: TRBJ1-5; v_call: TRBV3-1/TRBV3-2; cdr3_aa: CASSQGPGASGNQPQHF
j_call: TRBJ2-3; v_call: TRBV5-6; cdr3_aa: CASSFVSGRSDTQYF
j_call: TRBJ1-1; v_call: TRBV5-1; cdr3_aa: CASSLADRSDKAFF
j_call: TRBJ1-1; v_call: TRBV12-3/TRBV12-4; cdr3_aa: CASTSFTEAFF
j_call: TRBJ2-7; v_call: TRBV3-1/TRBV3-2; cdr3_aa: CASSQLPPGLAGDEQYF
j_call: TRBJ2-7; v_call: TRBV3-1/TRBV3-2; cdr3_aa: CASSQDRDRAYEQYF
j_call: TRBJ2-3; v_call: TRBV10-3; cdr3_aa: CATAREGVPTDTQYF